This TCR beta chain was identified in a study of long-term antiretroviral therapy in people with HIV. Findings and limits, study-wide: Sampling of blood ran from about 2003 to 2017, and older ART regimens were possibly in use. Controls exceeded HIV repertoires in CDR3 length range. Post-ART, diversity grew, though it stayed under transplant donor control levels.

Every one of the participants with HIV received treatment in the United States. From germline, CDR1 is SGHTA and CDR2 FQGTGA. This CDR3 is 15 amino acids long. Deletions cut 5 bases from V and 5 bases from J, with 16 bases between. Concerning this clone: The antigen is not known.

The libraries were made with immunoSEQ v3.0 at survey level. TCRdb's table, derived via immunoSEQ multiplex PCR, lists solely in-frame clones and lacks some. The data contain some 31,000 clones, roughly 97% of them singletons. Sample: unsorted PBMCs, taken 6.9 years after starting antiretroviral therapy. The sequence was collected from a man aged 25 to 45 with HIV. The chain is built from TRBV7-3 and TRBJ2-1; possibly TRBD1 or TRBD2 for D (6 bases each). DNA for the CDR3: TGTGCCAGCAGCCCCGGGGGCGGAGGTGACAATGAGCAGTTCTTC. Amino acids: CASSPGGGGDNEQFF.